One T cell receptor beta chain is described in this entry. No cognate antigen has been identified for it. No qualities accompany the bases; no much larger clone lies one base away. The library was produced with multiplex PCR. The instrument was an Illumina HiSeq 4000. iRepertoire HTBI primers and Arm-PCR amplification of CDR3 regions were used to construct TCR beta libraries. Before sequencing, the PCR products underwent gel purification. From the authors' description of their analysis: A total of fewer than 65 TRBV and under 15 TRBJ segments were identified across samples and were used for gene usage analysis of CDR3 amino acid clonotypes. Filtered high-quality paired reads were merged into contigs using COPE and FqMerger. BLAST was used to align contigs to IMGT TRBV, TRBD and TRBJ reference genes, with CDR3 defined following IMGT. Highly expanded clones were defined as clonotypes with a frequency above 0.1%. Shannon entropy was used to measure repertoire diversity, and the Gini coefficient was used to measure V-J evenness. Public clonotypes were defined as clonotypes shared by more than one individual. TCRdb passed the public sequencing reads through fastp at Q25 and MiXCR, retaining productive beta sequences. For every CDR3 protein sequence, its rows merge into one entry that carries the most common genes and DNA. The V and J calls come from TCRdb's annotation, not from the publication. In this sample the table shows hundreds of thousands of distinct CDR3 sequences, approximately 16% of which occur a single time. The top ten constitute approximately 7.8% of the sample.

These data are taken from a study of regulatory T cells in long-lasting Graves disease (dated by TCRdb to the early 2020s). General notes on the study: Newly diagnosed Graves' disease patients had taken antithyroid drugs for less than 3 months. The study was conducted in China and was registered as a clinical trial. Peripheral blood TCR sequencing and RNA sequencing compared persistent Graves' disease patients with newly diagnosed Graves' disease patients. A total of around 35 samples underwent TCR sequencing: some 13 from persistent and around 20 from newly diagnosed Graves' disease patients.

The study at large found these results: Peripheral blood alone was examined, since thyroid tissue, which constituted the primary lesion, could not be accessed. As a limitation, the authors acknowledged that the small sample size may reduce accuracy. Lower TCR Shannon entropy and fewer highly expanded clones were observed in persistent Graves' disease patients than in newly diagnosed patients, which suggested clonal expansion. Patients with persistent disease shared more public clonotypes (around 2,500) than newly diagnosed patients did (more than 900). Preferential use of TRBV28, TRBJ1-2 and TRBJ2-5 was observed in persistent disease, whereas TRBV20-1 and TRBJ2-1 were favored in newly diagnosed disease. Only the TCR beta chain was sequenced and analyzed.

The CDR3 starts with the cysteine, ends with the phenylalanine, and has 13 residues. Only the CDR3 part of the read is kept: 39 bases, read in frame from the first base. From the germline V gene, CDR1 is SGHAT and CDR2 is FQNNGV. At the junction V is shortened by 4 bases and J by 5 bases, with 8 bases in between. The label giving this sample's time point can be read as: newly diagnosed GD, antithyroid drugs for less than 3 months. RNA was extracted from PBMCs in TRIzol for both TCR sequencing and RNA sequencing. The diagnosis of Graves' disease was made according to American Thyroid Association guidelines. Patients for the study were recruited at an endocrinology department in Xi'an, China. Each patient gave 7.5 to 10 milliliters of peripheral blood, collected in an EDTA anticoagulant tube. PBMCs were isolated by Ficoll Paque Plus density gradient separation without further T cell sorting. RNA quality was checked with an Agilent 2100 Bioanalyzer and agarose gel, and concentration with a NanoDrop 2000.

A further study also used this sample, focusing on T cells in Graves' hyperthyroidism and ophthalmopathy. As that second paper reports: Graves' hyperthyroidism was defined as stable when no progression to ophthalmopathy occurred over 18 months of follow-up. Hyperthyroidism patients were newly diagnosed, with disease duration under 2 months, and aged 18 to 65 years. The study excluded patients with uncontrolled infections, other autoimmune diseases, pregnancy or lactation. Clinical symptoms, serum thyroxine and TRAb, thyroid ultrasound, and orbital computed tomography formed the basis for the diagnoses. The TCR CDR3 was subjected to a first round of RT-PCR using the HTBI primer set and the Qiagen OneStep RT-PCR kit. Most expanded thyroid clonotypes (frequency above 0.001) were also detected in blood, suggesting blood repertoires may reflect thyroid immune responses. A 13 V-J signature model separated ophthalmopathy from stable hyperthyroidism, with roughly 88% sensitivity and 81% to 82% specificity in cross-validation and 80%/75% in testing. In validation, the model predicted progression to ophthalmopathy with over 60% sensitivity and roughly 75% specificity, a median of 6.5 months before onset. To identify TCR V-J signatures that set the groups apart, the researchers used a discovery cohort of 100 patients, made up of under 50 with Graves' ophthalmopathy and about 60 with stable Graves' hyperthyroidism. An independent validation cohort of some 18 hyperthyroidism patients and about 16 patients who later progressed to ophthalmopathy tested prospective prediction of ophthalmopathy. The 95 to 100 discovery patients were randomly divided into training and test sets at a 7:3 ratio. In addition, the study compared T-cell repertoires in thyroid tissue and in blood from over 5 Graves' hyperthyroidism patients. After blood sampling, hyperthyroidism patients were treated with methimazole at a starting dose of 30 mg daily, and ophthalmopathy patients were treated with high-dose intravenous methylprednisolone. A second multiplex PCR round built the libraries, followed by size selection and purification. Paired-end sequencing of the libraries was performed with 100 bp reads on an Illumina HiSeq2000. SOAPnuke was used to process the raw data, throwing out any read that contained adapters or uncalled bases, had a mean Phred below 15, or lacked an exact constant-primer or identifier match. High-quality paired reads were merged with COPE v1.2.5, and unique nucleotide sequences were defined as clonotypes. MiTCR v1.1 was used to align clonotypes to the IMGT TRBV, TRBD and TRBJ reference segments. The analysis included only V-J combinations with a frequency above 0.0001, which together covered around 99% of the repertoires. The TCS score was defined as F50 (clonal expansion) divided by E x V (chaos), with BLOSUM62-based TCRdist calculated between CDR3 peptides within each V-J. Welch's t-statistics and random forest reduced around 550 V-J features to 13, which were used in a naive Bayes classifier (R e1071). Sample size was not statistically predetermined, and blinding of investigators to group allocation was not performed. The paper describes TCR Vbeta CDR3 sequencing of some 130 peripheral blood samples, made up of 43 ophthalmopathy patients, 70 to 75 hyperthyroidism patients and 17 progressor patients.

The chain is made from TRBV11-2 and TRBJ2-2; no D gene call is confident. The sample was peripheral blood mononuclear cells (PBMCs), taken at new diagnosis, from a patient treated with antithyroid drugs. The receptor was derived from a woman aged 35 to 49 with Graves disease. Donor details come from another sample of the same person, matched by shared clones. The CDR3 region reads CASSSLRTGELFF. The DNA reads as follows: TGTGCCAGCAGCTCGTTGCGGACCGGGGAGCTGTTTTTT.